Shown below are 25 T cell receptor beta chains from a single sample sequenced in a study of lymphopenia after photon versus proton radiotherapy. The method was immunoSEQ multiplex PCR; TCRdb's version includes in-frame clones alone and lacks a portion of them. The table lists 65,000 to 75,000 clones, 75% to 90% of them singletons, with 10% to 11% in the top ten. The source material was peripheral blood, sampled from a patient treated with proton-based radiotherapy. These receptors originate from a man of 80 years or more with esophageal cancer.

This clone has only a few counts. The CDR3 DNA sequence: TGTGCCAGCAGAGTCGGGACAAGTTATGAAAAACTGTTTTTT. Amino acids: CASRVGTSYEKLFF. The V gene is TRBV2, the J gene TRBJ1-4; the D gene is possibly TRBD1 (6 bases). Germline CDR1 SNHLY, CDR2 FYNNEI. Trimming left V 6 bases short and J 6 bases short, with 14 bases between. The CDR3 runs 14 residues.

This sequence joins TRBV15 and TRBJ2-1, with D unclear. This CDR3 comprises 14 residues. V lost 1 base and J lost 4, with 8 bases in between. CDR1 and CDR2 from the germline V gene are LNHNV and YYDKDF (reference sequence). The chain's CDR3 is CATSRVADYNEQFF. The CDR3 coding sequence is TGTGCCACCAGCAGAGTGGCGGATTACAATGAGCAGTTCTTC.

V gene TRBV18 combines with J gene TRBJ2-1; no definite D call. Germline lookup yields CDR1 KGHSH and CDR2 LQKENI. The CDR3 is 13 residues long. Between the trimmed V and J ends, which lost 5 bases and 12 bases, there was a span of 17 bases. CDR3 nucleotides: TGTGCCAGCTCAAACCAGCGCGATTCGGGGCAGTTCTTC. Encoded protein: CASSNQRDSGQFF.

The J gene is TRBJ2-4, the V gene TRBV7-9, with D perhaps matching TRBD1 (6 bases). The germline V gene encodes CDR1 SEHNR and CDR2 FQNEAQ (reference sequence). V lost 5 bases and J 0 bases, leaving 14 bases between the germline ends. This CDR3 contains 16 residues. In DNA form, the CDR3 reads TGTGCCAGCAGCCGAACAGGGATGTTAGCCAAAAACATTCAGTACTTC. The encoded protein is CASSRTGMLAKNIQYF.

This sequence joins TRBV23-1 and TRBJ2-5; D might be TRBD1 (6 bases). TRBV23-1 is an ORF, and what it does is uncertain. This CDR3 is 13 amino acids long. V was cut by 2 bases and J by 5 bases, with 9 bases left in between. CDR3: CASSQRQGETQYF. The CDR3 DNA reads TGCGCCAGCAGTCAACGCCAGGGGGAGACCCAGTACTTC.

In DNA, the CDR3 is TGTGCCAGCAGCGTAGCCGCAACTAGCGGTTACAATGAGCAGTTCTTC. This encodes CASSVAATSGYNEQFF. The chain joins TRBV9 to TRBJ2-1; 8 bases are a match to TRBD2. V trimming: 0 bases; J trimming: 4 bases; junction bases outside the gene matches: 6. The length of the CDR3 is 16 residues. Germline CDR1 and CDR2: SGDLS and YYNGEE. The full variable domain, in which reference TRBV9 and TRBJ2-1 provide the parts outside the CDR3, is DSGVTQTPKHLITATGQRVTLRCSPRSGDLSVYWYQQSLDQGLQFLIQYYNGEERAKGNILERFSAQQFPDLHSELNLSSLELGDSALYFCASSVAATSGYNEQFFGPGTRLTVL.

V usage is TRBV5-1 and J usage is TRBJ1-1; D gene unclear. The CDR3 is 11 residues long. The V end lost 7 bases, the J end lost 0 bases, and 4 bases lay between the germline ends. Per the germline V gene, CDR1 is SGHRS and CDR2 is YFSETQ. This CDR3 reads CASSVNTEAFF. The CDR3 coding sequence is TGCGCCAGCTCAGTGAACACTGAAGCTTTCTTT.

This chain links TRBV7-9 with TRBJ1-1; D gene ambiguous. The CDR3 length is 14 residues. Germline loops: CDR1 SEHNR, CDR2 FQNEAQ (reference sequence). Deletions cut 2 bases from V and 3 bases from J, with 10 bases between. The CDR3, as DNA: TGTGCCAGCAGCTTAACCATTATGGACACTGAAGCTTTCTTT. It yields the protein CASSLTIMDTEAFF. Full variable domain (outside the CDR3, taken from reference TRBV7-9 and TRBJ1-1): DTGVSQNPRHKITKRGQNVTFRCDPISEHNRLYWYRQTLGQGPEFLTYFQNEAQLEKSRLLSDRFSAERPKGSFSTLEIQRTEQGDSAMYLCASSLTIMDTEAFFGQGTRLTVV.

The V and J genes are TRBV7-2 and TRBJ2-2, with a weak D call TRBD2 (6 bases). Looked up from germline, CDR1 is SGHTA and CDR2 is FQGNSA. Between the trimmed V and J ends, which lost 3 bases and 6 bases, there was a span of 8 bases. CDR3 size: 13 residues. In DNA form, the CDR3 reads TGTGCCAGCAGCTTTGGGGAGGCCGGGGAGCTGTTTTTT. This codes for CASSFGEAGELFF.

CDR3 nucleotides: TGTGCCAGCAGCCTCTCCTTAGCGGGAGGTTACAATGAGCAGTTCTTC. This sequence encodes CASSLSLAGGYNEQFF. This chain connects TRBV11-2 to TRBJ2-1; TRBD2 aligns across 10 bases. V lost 5 bases to trimming and J lost 4 bases; unmatched junction nucleotides: 8. CDR3 length: 16 residues. Germline assignment: CDR1 SGHAT and CDR2 FQNNGV.

This chain uses TRBV7-4 with TRBJ1-2, with D perhaps TRBD1 (5 bases). V was cut by 4 bases and J by 4 bases, with 13 bases left in between. CDR1 and CDR2 from the germline V gene are SGHVT and SQSDAQ. This CDR3 is built from 14 residues. The CDR3: CASSSTGAPYGYTF. CDR3 nucleotide sequence: TGTGCCAGCAGCTCAACAGGCGCACCCTATGGCTACACCTTC.

This clone was recorded a few times. This chain connects TRBV4-3 to TRBJ2-2; tentative D call: TRBD2 (5 bases). V shed 0 bases and J shed 6 bases, with 17 bases lying between them. Germline CDR1 reads LGHNA; CDR2 reads YSLEER. The CDR3 contains 17 residues. The CDR3 region is CASSQEWRALGPGELFF. DNA of the CDR3: TGCGCCAGCAGCCAAGAATGGCGGGCCTTGGGTCCCGGGGAGCTGTTTTTT.

The rearrangement links TRBV6-5 to TRBJ2-7, with D uncertain. The V and J ends lost 2 bases and 1 base respectively, with 9 bases between them. Germline loops: CDR1 MNHEY, CDR2 SVGAGI. The CDR3 runs 14 residues. The CDR3 nucleotides read TGTGCCAGCAGTTACAGGGAACCATCCTACGAGCAGTACTTC. It is translated as CASSYREPSYEQYF.

The V and J genes are TRBV5-8 and TRBJ2-3; 7 nucleotides line up with TRBD1. The length of the CDR3 is 15 residues. Germline CDR1 SGHTS, CDR2 YDEGEE. Losses at the gene ends were 3 bases for V and 5 bases for J; bases not matched to a gene: 9. This CDR3 reads CASSSQGVSVDTQYF. The CDR3 bases are TGTGCCAGCAGCTCGCAGGGGGTGTCGGTAGATACGCAGTATTTT. Together with reference TRBV5-8 and TRBJ2-3, the CDR3 gives the full variable domain: EAGVTQSPTHLIKTRGQQATLRCSPISGHTSVYWYQQALGLGLQFLLWYDEGEERNRGNFPPRFSGRQFPNYSSELNVNALELEDSALYLCASSSQGVSVDTQYFGPGTRLTVL.

This chain joins TRBV5-1 and TRBJ1-4; 7 positions agree with TRBD1. With 0 bases clipped from V and 8 bases from J, the junction kept 10 bases outside the gene matches. Per germline, CDR1 SGHRS and CDR2 YFSETQ. The CDR3 is made up of 16 amino acids. CDR3 in amino acids: CASSLGRDRVLEKLFF. The CDR3 region has the DNA TGCGCCAGCAGCTTGGGGAGGGACAGAGTCCTAGAAAAACTGTTTTTT.

The chain combines TRBV7-2 with TRBJ1-2, with TRBD1 as a possible D gene (5 bases). Per the germline V gene, CDR1 is SGHTA and CDR2 is FQGNSA. The CDR3 totals 17 residues. The V end was cut by 1 base, the J end by 2 bases, with 17 bases between. This chain's CDR3 is CASSLGGGEGKNYGYTF. The CDR3, as DNA: TGTGCCAGCAGCTTAGGAGGAGGAGAGGGGAAGAACTATGGCTACACCTTC.

V usage is TRBV19 and J usage is TRBJ1-2; TRBD1 is a possible D gene (6 bases). This CDR3 has 15 amino acids. The V end was cut by 5 bases, the J end by 8 bases, with 21 bases between. From germline, CDR1 is LNHDA and CDR2 SQIVND (reference sequence). CDR3 in amino acids: CASSPRGGGAEGYTF. In nucleotides, the CDR3 is TGTGCCAGTAGTCCCCGAGGGGGGGGTGCGGAGGGCTACACCTTC.

The chain recombines TRBV7-9 with TRBJ1-1; 7 bases are a match to TRBD1. The CDR3 totals 15 residues. V shed 1 base and J 0 bases; nucleotides not matched to a gene: 2. From germline, CDR1 is SEHNR and CDR2 FQNEAQ (reference sequence). The CDR3 region is CASSLGQGLNTEAFF. CDR3 DNA sequence: TGTGCCAGCAGCTTAGGACAGGGCCTGAACACTGAAGCTTTCTTT.

For the CDR3, the DNA is TGTGCCAGCTCACCGGGACTAGTTTCCAATGAGCAGTTCTTC. Its protein is CASSPGLVSNEQFF. This chain joins TRBV18 and TRBJ2-1; 8 bases fit TRBD2. V lost 3 bases to trimming and J lost 6 bases; unmatched junction nucleotides: 4. CDR1 KGHSH and CDR2 LQKENI come from the germline V gene. This CDR3 contains 14 residues. Drawing the rest from reference TRBV18 and TRBJ2-1, the complete variable domain is NAGVMQNPRHLVRRRGQEARLRCSPMKGHSHVYWYRQLPEEGLKFMVYLQKENIIDESGMPKERFSAEFPKEGPSILRIQQVVRGDSAAYFCASSPGLVSNEQFFGPGTRLTVL.

CDR3 protein: CASSYRPNQPQHF. The CDR3 region has the DNA TGTGCCAGCAGTTACAGACCCAATCAGCCCCAGCATTTT. The chain joins TRBV6-5 to TRBJ1-5; D is unresolved. The CDR3 runs to 13 residues. The V end was cut by 2 bases, the J end by 3 bases, with 5 bases between. Germline CDR1 is MNHEY and CDR2 is SVGAGI.

This clone was recorded once. The V and J genes are TRBV5-6 and TRBJ2-5; the match to TRBD2 covers 10 bases. The better agreement between TRBJ2-7 and the DNA end casts doubt on the J call. Germline V gives CDR1 SGHDT, CDR2 YYEEEE. The CDR3 extends over 18 amino acids. The DNA for the CDR3 is TGTGCCAGCAGCGGGGCGACTAGCGGGTCCGGCAGGGGCTACGAGCAGTACTTC. As protein: CASSGATSGSGRGYEQYF.

V usage is TRBV18 and J usage is TRBJ1-1; D not certain. The CDR3 sequence is 14 residues long. V was trimmed by 3 bases and J by 6 bases, leaving 14 bases between them. The germline V gene has CDR1 KGHSH and CDR2 LQKENI. The CDR3 sequence: CASSPQSRDSEAFF. CDR3 in DNA: TGTGCCAGCTCACCTCAGAGCCGGGATTCTGAAGCTTTCTTT.

This chain uses TRBV9 with TRBJ1-2, with D possibly TRBD1 on 5 matching bases. From germline, CDR1 is SGDLS and CDR2 YYNGEE. There are 14 residues in the CDR3. Trimming cost V 0 bases and J 6 bases, with 12 bases left between them. This CDR3 is CASSVAVRGDGYTF. CDR3 sequence (DNA): TGTGCCAGCAGCGTAGCCGTTCGAGGGGATGGCTACACCTTC.

The chain is built from TRBV28 and TRBJ1-2, with 7 nucleotides matching TRBD1. Looked up from germline, CDR1 is MDHEN and CDR2 is SYDVKM. The junction had 8 bases not matched to a gene; V was cut back by 2 bases and J by 8 bases. This CDR3 contains 14 residues. The CDR3 loop is CASSLRGRVRGYTF. For the CDR3, the DNA is TGTGCCAGCAGTTTAAGGGGGCGCGTTAGGGGCTACACCTTC.

The chain combines TRBV4-1 with TRBJ2-5, with D tentatively TRBD1 or TRBD2 (6 bases each). Germline CDR1 reads MGHRA; CDR2 reads YSYEKL. V shed 2 bases and J shed 10 bases, with 20 bases lying between them. The CDR3 contains 15 residues. The CDR3 nucleotides read TGCGCCAGCAGCCAACCTAGCGAGCTATCAGGGGACCAGTACTTC. Translating it yields CASSQPSELSGDQYF.